The 25 T cell receptor beta chains in this list originate from one sample, sequenced in a study of blood T cell repertoires in COVID-19. Repertoires were generated with immunoSEQ multiplex PCR, while TCRdb's copy carries only in-frame clones and drops some. The profile shows 150,000 or so clones, around 87% of them singletons. Sequencing was done on a sample of PBMCs or T cells enriched from blood (not recorded which). The receptors shown here come from a woman aged 40 to 50 who had been exposed to COVID-19.

V gene TRBV2 combines with J gene TRBJ1-2; 7 nucleotides align to TRBD1. In germline, CDR1 is SNHLY, CDR2 FYNNEI. The CDR3 length is 13 residues. V lost 7 bases to trimming and J lost 7 bases; unmatched junction nucleotides: 9. Written as DNA, the CDR3 is TGTGCCAGCAAAACACAGGGGTTCGGTGGCTACACCTTC. This gives the protein CASKTQGFGGYTF.

CDR3 DNA: TGTGCCAGCAGAGGGACATCTAATTATTCACCCCTCCACTTT. Amino acid sequence: CASRGTSNYSPLHF. The chain joins TRBV2 to TRBJ1-6; D may be TRBD1 (6 bases). Germline V gene data show CDR1 as SNHLY and CDR2 as FYNNEI. V dropped 6 bases and J dropped 8 bases, with 14 bases sitting between them. This CDR3 comprises 14 residues.

A word on this clone: In the same sample, other DNA sequences code for this CDR3. The chain has TRBV5-1 and TRBJ1-5; 7 bases agree with TRBD1. The V gene's germline CDR1 is SGHRS and CDR2 YFSETQ. Losses at the gene ends were 0 bases for V and 6 bases for J; bases not matched to a gene: 6. CDR3 length: 15 residues. The CDR3 DNA reads as TGCGCCAGCAGCTTGGGAGGGGGCGAGGGTCAGCCCCAGCATTTT. This gives the protein CASSLGGGEGQPQHF.

The rearrangement links TRBV9 to TRBJ2-6, with D maybe TRBD1 (5 bases). From germline, CDR1 is SGDLS and CDR2 YYNGEE. Deletions cut 5 bases from V and 2 bases from J, with 11 bases between. The CDR3 runs 15 residues. The CDR3 loop reads CASSPDSPGANVLTF. The CDR3 bases are TGTGCCAGCAGTCCCGACAGCCCTGGGGCCAACGTCCTGACTTTC.

CDR3 sequence (DNA): TGTGCCAGCTCACCGACAGGGCTCGAAGGTGAAAAACTGTTTTTT. Translated, it gives CASSPTGLEGEKLFF. The chain is built from TRBV18 and TRBJ1-4, with 7 bases aligning to TRBD1. The CDR3 loop spans 15 amino acids. CDR1 and CDR2 (germline): KGHSH, LQKENI. Germline trimming cut 3 bases from V and 7 bases from J; bases unmatched to any gene: 8.

The gene calls are TRBV5-1 and TRBJ2-1, with D perhaps matching TRBD1 (6 bases). V lost 3 bases to trimming and J lost 5 bases, with 12 bases between them. Germline CDR1 SGHRS, CDR2 YFSETQ. This CDR3 is built from 14 residues. The CDR3 is CASSSLGHNNEQFF. The DNA for the CDR3 is TGCGCCAGCAGCTCCCTGGGACACAACAATGAGCAGTTCTTC.

This clone has more than one count but fewer than ten. The chain uses TRBV7-9 and TRBJ1-3; D not certain. With 3 bases removed from V and 0 bases from J, the gap between germline ends came to 6 bases. Germline V gene sequence: CDR1 SEHNR, CDR2 FQNEAQ (reference sequence). This CDR3 region has 14 residues. CDR3: CASSFADSGNTIYF. The CDR3 coding sequence is TGTGCCAGCAGCTTTGCAGACTCTGGAAACACCATATATTTT.

The rearrangement links TRBV29-1 to TRBJ1-1; D perhaps matches TRBD1 (6 bases). The CDR3 loop spans 14 amino acids. The germline V gene has CDR1 SQVTM and CDR2 ANQGSEA. Trimming removed 7 bases from V and 5 bases from J, with 20 bases in between. CDR3 coding DNA: TGCAGCGGCTGGGGGGGCAGGGATAGGACTGAAGCTTTCTTT. This translates into CSGWGGRDRTEAFF.

The CDR3 DNA reads as TGTGCCAGCAGTATTACCGGGACAGGTTTTAGAGAGCAGTACTTC. Amino acid sequence: CASSITGTGFREQYF. The rearrangement uses TRBV27 and TRBJ2-7; TRBD1 matches 8 bases. The CDR3 loop spans 15 amino acids. Germline V gives CDR1 MNHEY, CDR2 SMNVEV (reference sequence). J gave up 7 bases and V 5 bases, and 13 bases lay outside the gene matches.

This clone was seen only a few times. This chain joins TRBV2 and TRBJ2-3; TRBD1 is a possible D gene (6 bases). Trimming shortened V by 9 bases and J by 1 base, and 8 bases separated the two germline ends. The CDR3 is 12 residues long. CDR1 and CDR2 from the germline V gene are SNHLY and FYNNEI. CDR3 in amino acids: CASGQRTDTQYF. The CDR3 DNA reads TGTGCCAGTGGACAGCGCACAGATACGCAGTATTTT.

This clone occurred once. The rearrangement uses TRBV5-6 and TRBJ2-1, with 7 bases identical to TRBD2. CDR3 length equals 12 residues. The junction had 9 bases not matched to a gene; V was cut back by 3 bases and J by 15 bases. Germline CDR1 is SGHDT and CDR2 is YYEEEE. Here the CDR3 DNA reads TGTGCCAGCAGCTGGGCGGGGGAGGGTCGGTTCTTC. Translation gives CASSWAGEGRFF. Based on the CDR3 plus reference TRBV5-6 and TRBJ2-1, the full variable domain is DAGVTQSPTHLIKTRGQQVTLRCSPKSGHDTVSWYQQALGQGPQFIFQYYEEEERQRGNFPDRFSGHQFPNYSSELNVNALLLGDSALYLCASSWAGEGRFFGPGTRLTVL.

The chain joins TRBV11-3 to TRBJ2-1, with 10 bases lining up with TRBD2. Unmatched junction bases numbered 8, after V lost 4 bases and J lost 8 bases. The length of the CDR3 is 15 residues. CDR1 and CDR2 from the germline V gene are SGHNT and YENEEA. The CDR3 nucleotides read TGTGCCAGCAGCTCAGGGACTAGCGATTCGTATGAGCAGTTCTTC. Amino acid sequence: CASSSGTSDSYEQFF.

This chain uses TRBV19 with TRBJ2-2; D is unresolved. Germline V gives CDR1 LNHDA, CDR2 SQIVND (reference sequence). This CDR3 contains 13 residues. V was trimmed by 4 bases and J by 2 bases, leaving 5 bases between them. CDR3 residues: CASSNGNTGELFF. The CDR3 DNA reads as TGTGCCAGTAGTAACGGTAACACCGGGGAGCTGTTTTTT.

The J gene is TRBJ2-5, the V gene TRBV5-4; tentative D call: TRBD2 (6 bases). Trimming shortened V by 4 bases and J by 3 bases, and 19 bases separated the two germline ends. The germline gives CDR1 SGHNT, CDR2 YYREEE (reference sequence). This CDR3 is 16 amino acids long. The DNA of the CDR3 is TGTGCCAGCAGCCCACCGGGACTTCGAGGGGAAGAGACCCAGTACTTC. It translates to CASSPPGLRGEETQYF.

In DNA, the CDR3 is TGTGCCAGCAGCCCCCTAGCCGACATTGAAGCTTTCTTT. Its protein is CASSPLADIEAFF. The chain employs TRBV7-3 and TRBJ1-1; D unclear. Deletions cut 5 bases from V and 7 bases from J, with 14 bases between. The germline CDR1 and CDR2 sequences are SGHTA and FQGTGA. CDR3 size: 13 residues. Complete variable domain (other parts from reference TRBV7-3 and TRBJ1-1): GAGVSQTPSNKVTEKGKYVELRCDPISGHTALYWYRQSLGQGPEFLIYFQGTGAADDSGLPNDRFFAVRPEGSVSTLKIQRTERGDSAVYLCASSPLADIEAFFGQGTRLTVV.

V usage is TRBV5-1 and J usage is TRBJ2-7; D might be TRBD2 (5 bases). The V end lost 4 bases, the J end lost 0 bases, and 20 bases lay between the germline ends. The CDR3 extends over 17 amino acids. Germline-derived CDR1 and CDR2 are SGHRS and YFSETQ. CDR3 DNA: TGCGCCAGCAGCATACAACCGGGCTTCACTAGCTCCTACGAGCAGTACTTC. It translates to CASSIQPGFTSSYEQYF.

The V call is TRBV2, the J call TRBJ1-4, with TRBD1 as a possible D gene (5 bases). The CDR3 loop spans 14 amino acids. V lost 3 bases to trimming and J lost 3 bases, with 8 bases between them. Looked up from germline, CDR1 is SNHLY and CDR2 is FYNNEI. The CDR3 loop is CASSDRVANEKLFF. Here the CDR3 DNA reads TGTGCCAGCAGTGACAGGGTTGCTAATGAAAAACTGTTTTTT.

The gene calls are TRBV4-1 and TRBJ1-1; D is undetermined. The germline V gene has CDR1 MGHRA and CDR2 YSYEKL. The V and J ends lost 2 bases and 1 base respectively, with 11 bases between them. The CDR3 covers 15 residues. The CDR3 DNA is TGCGCCAGCAGCCAACCTCTTAGAGAGAACACTGAAGCTTTCTTT. It is translated as CASSQPLRENTEAFF.

This chain uses TRBV6-2 or TRBV6-3 with TRBJ2-4; 7 nucleotides align to TRBD1. The junction had 8 bases not matched to a gene; V was cut back by 5 bases and J by 4 bases. This CDR3 has 15 residues. Germline CDR1 is MNHEY and CDR2 is SVGEGT. CDR3 in amino acids: CASSSTTGSKNIQYF. The CDR3 nucleotides are TGTGCCAGCAGTAGTACGACAGGGTCTAAAAACATTCAGTACTTC.

This clone was observed a few times. V is TRBV23-1 and J is TRBJ2-7, with 7 bases fitting TRBD1. TRBV23-1 is an ORF, with its function uncertain. J gave up 2 bases and V 3 bases, and 13 bases lay outside the gene matches. The CDR3 is 17 residues long. In DNA form, the CDR3 reads TGCGCCAGCAGTCAGCAAGACAGGGTGGAAGGGCCCTACGAGCAGTACTTC. Its protein product is CASSQQDRVEGPYEQYF.

V usage is TRBV19 and J usage is TRBJ1-1; weak D call: TRBD1 (6 bases). V was clipped by 5 bases and J by 4 bases, with 14 bases between them. Germline loops: CDR1 LNHDA, CDR2 SQIVND (reference sequence). This CDR3 has 14 amino acids. DNA of the CDR3: TGTGCCAGTAGTCTCAGGGGAGGGAGCACTGAAGCTTTCTTT. Protein sequence: CASSLRGGSTEAFF.

V usage is TRBV5-1 and J usage is TRBJ1-2; D ambiguous. This CDR3 region has 12 residues. Germline lookup yields CDR1 SGHRS and CDR2 YFSETQ. Trimming removed 0 bases at V and 10 bases at J, with 10 bases between. CDR3 in amino acids: CASSLDLSHYTF. CDR3 DNA sequence: TGCGCCAGCAGCTTGGACCTATCCCACTACACCTTC.

V is TRBV30 and J is TRBJ1-1; the D gene is possibly TRBD1 (5 bases). Germline V CDR1 and CDR2: GTSNPN, SVGIG (reference sequence). CDR3 size: 14 residues. Trimming left V 1 base short and J 1 base short, with 10 bases between. CDR3 loop: CAWSGGRANTEAFF. DNA of the CDR3: TGTGCCTGGAGTGGGGGCAGAGCGAACACTGAAGCTTTCTTT.

The chain has TRBV19 and TRBJ1-3; D is possibly TRBD1 (5 bases). The CDR3 totals 14 residues. V lost 2 bases to trimming and J lost 6 bases, with 11 bases between them. Germline assignment: CDR1 LNHDA and CDR2 SQIVND (reference sequence). The CDR3 here is CASSIRREENTIYF. Here the CDR3 DNA reads TGTGCCAGTAGTATACGCAGGGAGGAAAACACCATATATTTT.

The rearrangement joins TRBV27 to TRBJ2-7; perhaps TRBD2 as D (5 bases). Germline CDR1 reads MNHEY; CDR2 reads SMNVEV (reference sequence). This CDR3 is 15 amino acids long. V lost 5 bases to trimming and J lost 4 bases, with 18 bases between them. CDR3 DNA sequence: TGTGCCAGCAGTCTACGGGATCCCCTTTGGTACGAGCAGTACTTC. It translates to CASSLRDPLWYEQYF.